This T cell receptor (beta chain) was sequenced during a study of monozygotic twins with inflammatory bowel disease. For every TCR library, about 3,500 ng of total RNA was used. cDNA encoding TCRalpha and TCRbeta underwent two nested PCRs of approximately 17 and 9 cycles, each of which was followed by bead purification. TCRdb re-called the 5' RACE reads, yielding one record per CDR3 amino acid sequence without DNA. This table lists 150,000 to 200,000 distinct CDR3 sequences. Turning to this clonotype: Its cognate antigen is unknown.

CDR3 length equals 15 residues. Germline V gene lookup returns CDR1 DFQATT and CDR2 SNEGSKA (reference sequence). Overall study findings and caveats: In patient repertoires, differing immunosuppressive treatments may have added some variability.

The specimen was blood. This rearrangement joins TRBV20-1 to TRBJ2-1; TCRdb's D call of TRBD2 is untestable without DNA. The TCR was taken from a human donor with ulcerative colitis or Crohn's disease, or a healthy co-twin of an affected twin (not recorded which). The chain's CDR3 is CSASRTSGVRNEQFF.